A single sample is the source of the 14 T cell receptor beta chains below, sequenced in a study of quantifying T cell responses using KT2 cells. Across the whole study: Reverse transcription used primers in the TCR alpha and beta constant regions.

An oligo carrying a UMI was ligated to the cDNA 3' end. First-round PCR used about 4 cycles and beta primers RC1.1 and RC1.2 covering TRBC1 and TRBC2. TCRdb re-derived calls from the UMI-ligation and nested PCR reads in MiXCR, one entry per CDR3 protein. The table has under 35,000 distinct CDR3 sequences, 9% to 12% seen once; the top ten hold 8% to 10%. Sequencing was performed on PBMCs spiked with cells of the T cell clone KT2. The receptors were sampled from a human donor.

The gene calls are TRBV15 and TRBJ2-7; D uncertain. The CDR3 runs 13 residues. V lost 0 bases, J lost 4 bases, and 7 bases lay in between. CDR1 and CDR2 (germline): LNHNV, YYDKDF (reference sequence). CDR3 in DNA: TGTGCCACCAGCAGAGATCAGAGGTACGAGCAGTACTTC. Its protein product is CATSRDQRYEQYF. The full variable domain, completed using reference TRBV15 and TRBJ2-7, is DAMVIQNPRYQVTQFGKPVTLSCSQTLNHNVMYWYQQKSSQAPKLLFHYYDKDFNNEADTPDNFQSRRPNTSFCFLDIRSPGLGDTAMYLCATSRDQRYEQYFGPGTRLTVT.

This clonotype has more than one count but fewer than ten. The chain joins TRBV29-1 to TRBJ1-6; TRBD1 might be the D (5 bases). The V end lost 5 bases, the J end lost 6 bases, and 17 bases lay between the germline ends. Germline-derived CDR1 and CDR2 are SQVTM and ANQGSEA. The CDR3 is 15 amino acids. The CDR3 DNA sequence: TGCAGCGTTTCAGCGACTGACAGCCGTAATTCACCCCTCCACTTT. Translated: CSVSATDSRNSPLHF.

This clonotype was observed at least ten times. V usage is TRBV6-1 and J usage is TRBJ1-1; 7 positions match TRBD1. The CDR3 length is 15 residues. The V and J ends lost 8 bases and 3 bases, in that order; junction bases with no gene match: 12. Germline CDR1 is MNHNS and CDR2 is SASEGT. In DNA form, the CDR3 reads TGTGCCAGCTTAAGGGGGCACCAGGGGGACACTGAAGCTTTCTTT. It translates to CASLRGHQGDTEAFF.

This clonotype appeared a few times. This chain's CDR3 is CASSPGQAGEEAEAFF. CDR3 DNA: TGTGCCAGCAGTCCGGGACAGGCGGGGGAGGAAGCTGAAGCTTTCTTT. This chain connects TRBV12-3 or TRBV12-4 to TRBJ1-1; 8 bases align to TRBD1. This CDR3 region has 16 residues. V shed 5 bases and J 6 bases; nucleotides not matched to a gene: 14.

V is TRBV7-2 and J is TRBJ2-3, with TRBD1 as a possible D gene (5 bases). The germline CDR1 and CDR2 sequences are SGHTA and FQGNSA. The CDR3 sequence is 14 residues long. Deletions cut 4 bases from V and 5 bases from J, with 13 bases between. The CDR3 region is CASSWGSTEDTQYF. The CDR3 bases are TGTGCCAGCAGCTGGGGCTCCACGGAAGATACGCAGTATTTT.

This clonotype was seen at least ten times. J is TRBJ2-3 and V is TRBV3-1; D remains unclear. CDR3 length: 15 amino acids. The V and J ends lost 1 base and 5 bases respectively, with 13 bases between them. Looked up from germline, CDR1 is LGHDT and CDR2 is YNNKEL (reference sequence). Here the CDR3 DNA reads TGTGCCAGCAGCCAAGGAGCACTCCTTGGAGATACGCAGTATTTT. Its translation: CASSQGALLGDTQYF.

The CDR3 sequence: CASSFYQGGNTGELFF. The CDR3 bases are TGCGCCAGCAGCTTTTATCAGGGGGGGAACACCGGGGAGCTGTTTTTT. The V and J genes are TRBV5-1 and TRBJ2-2; D may be TRBD1 (7 bases). The length of the CDR3 is 16 residues. CDR1 and CDR2 from the germline V gene are SGHRS and YFSETQ. The V end lost 2 bases, the J end lost 1 base, and 12 bases lay between the germline ends. Full variable domain (remainder filled in from reference TRBV5-1 and TRBJ2-2): KAGVTQTPRYLIKTRGQQVTLSCSPISGHRSVSWYQQTPGQGLQFLFEYFSETQRNKGNFPGRFSGRQFSNSRSEMNVSTLELGDSALYLCASSFYQGGNTGELFFGEGSRLTVL.

The chain links TRBV3-1 to TRBJ2-3, with 9 bases fitting TRBD2. After removal of 6 bases from V and 6 bases from J, the junction contained 13 bases not matched to a gene. Germline loops: CDR1 LGHDT, CDR2 YNNKEL (reference sequence). CDR3 length equals 16 residues. Here the CDR3 reads CASSTAGGRIYDTQYF. The CDR3 DNA sequence: TGTGCCAGCAGTACAGCGGGGGGCCGGATATATGATACGCAGTATTTT.

The chain carries TRBV7-2 and TRBJ2-3; no clear D gene. The ends were cut back, 0 bases at V and 9 bases at J, with 13 bases in the middle. In germline, CDR1 is SGHTA, CDR2 FQGNSA. The CDR3 consists of 14 residues. CDR3 amino acids: CASSLARNVPTQYF. The DNA of the CDR3 is TGTGCCAGCAGCTTAGCGCGGAACGTTCCAACGCAGTATTTT.

This clonotype has at least ten counts. The chain couples TRBV3-1 to TRBJ2-3, with 10 bases identical to TRBD2. Per the germline V gene, CDR1 is LGHDT and CDR2 is YNNKEL (reference sequence). V gave up 3 bases and J gave up 2 bases; unmatched junction bases: 8. This CDR3 comprises 17 residues. The CDR3 sequence is CASSQYTLAGNTDTQYF. The CDR3 DNA reads as TGTGCCAGCAGCCAGTATACACTAGCGGGGAACACAGATACGCAGTATTTT.

The CDR3 coding sequence is TGCAGTGCTAGAGATCCCAAAAATGACTACGAGCAGTACTTC. Its protein is CSARDPKNDYEQYF. The chain employs TRBV20-1 and TRBJ2-7; D not certain. V was pared by 0 bases and J by 3 bases, with 12 bases between. The CDR3 has 14 amino acids. From germline, CDR1 is DFQATT and CDR2 SNEGSKA (reference sequence).

J is TRBJ2-7 and V is TRBV10-3, with 10 bases identical to TRBD2. CDR1 and CDR2 (germline): ENHRY, SYGVKD. CDR3 size: 15 residues. Trimming removed 5 bases from V and 3 bases from J; junction bases left unmatched: 7. The chain's CDR3 is CAISTGTSAYYEQYF. Written as DNA, the CDR3 is TGTGCCATCAGTACCGGGACTAGCGCTTACTACGAGCAGTACTTC.

This clonotype was observed many times. The chain couples TRBV20-1 to TRBJ1-4; D unresolved. The CDR3 sequence is 13 residues long. In germline, CDR1 is DFQATT, CDR2 SNEGSKA (reference sequence). Trimming left V 1 base short and J 5 bases short, with 8 bases between. CDR3 region: CSARGQWNEKLFF. The CDR3 DNA reads as TGCAGTGCTAGAGGGCAGTGGAATGAAAAACTGTTTTTT.

This clonotype was observed at least ten times. The chain couples TRBV7-2 to TRBJ2-5; no reliable D call. The V end lost 1 base, the J end lost 2 bases, and 8 bases lay between the germline ends. Germline lookup yields CDR1 SGHTA and CDR2 FQGNSA. The CDR3 contains 14 residues. This CDR3 is CASSLGLLQETQYF. CDR3 DNA: TGTGCCAGCAGCTTAGGTCTGCTTCAAGAGACCCAGTACTTC.